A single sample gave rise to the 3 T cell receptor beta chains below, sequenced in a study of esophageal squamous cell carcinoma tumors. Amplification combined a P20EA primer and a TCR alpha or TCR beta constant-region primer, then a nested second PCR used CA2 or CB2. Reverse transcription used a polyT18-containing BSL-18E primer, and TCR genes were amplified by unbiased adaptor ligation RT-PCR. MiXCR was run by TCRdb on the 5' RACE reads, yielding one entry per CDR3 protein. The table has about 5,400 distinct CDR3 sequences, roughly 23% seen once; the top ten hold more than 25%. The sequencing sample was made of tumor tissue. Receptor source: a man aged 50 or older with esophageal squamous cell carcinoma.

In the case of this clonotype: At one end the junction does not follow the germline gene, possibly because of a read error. The CDR3 DNA is TGTGCCAACAGCCGGGGGAAATTCGAGCAGTACTTC. Amino acid sequence: CANSRGKFEQYF. The genes are TRBV11-1 and TRBJ2-7; maybe TRBD2 (6 bases). The V gene's germline CDR1 is SGHAT and CDR2 FQDESV (reference sequence). The length of the CDR3 is 12 residues.

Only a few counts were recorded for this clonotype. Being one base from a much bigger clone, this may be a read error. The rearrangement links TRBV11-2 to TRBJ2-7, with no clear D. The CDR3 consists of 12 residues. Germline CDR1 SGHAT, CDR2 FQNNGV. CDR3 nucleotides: TGTGTCAGCATCGGGTTTGCCTACGAGCAGTACTTC. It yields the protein CVSIGFAYEQYF.

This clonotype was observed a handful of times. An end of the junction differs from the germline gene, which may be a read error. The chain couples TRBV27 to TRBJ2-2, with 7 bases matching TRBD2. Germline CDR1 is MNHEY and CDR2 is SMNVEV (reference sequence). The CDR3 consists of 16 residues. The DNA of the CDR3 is TGTGCCAGCAGTTTAAAGACTAGCCCCTACACCGGGGAGCGGTTTTTT. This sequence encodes CASSLKTSPYTGERFF.